The source of this T cell receptor beta chain is a study of shared clonotypes between healthy human individuals. Study information: Aged 18 to 49, the donors were a couple of women and three men. Per donor, three plates held CD4 naive cells, three held CD4 memory, two held CD8 naive and one held CD8 memory.

A remark on this clone: The antigen is unknown.

Methods used by the authors: ImmunoSEQ gave junction-only sequences without quality scores, so filtering differed. Method: immunoSEQ multiplex PCR; TCRdb's copy keeps in-frame clones and lacks some. The V and J calls and clone size come from that table; D and trimming were worked out from the DNA. The table includes approximately 2,300,000 clones, around 92% detected once. Findings of the study overall: Measured sharing among donors was expected to vary with sequencing depth.

V was clipped by 3 bases and J by 2 bases, with 12 bases between them. CDR3 size: 15 residues. Germline V gene data show CDR1 as KGHSH and CDR2 as LQKENI. The sequenced sample consisted of naive CD4+ T cells from PBMCs. Subset reported: CD45RA+ positively selected. The source of this sequence is a man aged 18 to 30 in good health. Some clones in this sample may be carry-over from other donors' samples. This rearrangement joins TRBV18 to TRBJ2-3, with D unresolved. The CDR3 sequence: CASSPTSAPTDTQYF. DNA for the CDR3: TGTGCCAGCTCACCTACATCGGCCCCCACAGATACGCAGTATTTT.